The subject of this entry is one TCR beta chain. Its antigen is unknown. The V gene's germline CDR1 is MNHEY and CDR2 SMNVEV (reference sequence). The CDR3 runs to 16 residues. J gave up 2 bases and V 2 bases, and 6 bases lay outside the gene matches. This specimen comes from a study of response to subunit inactivated influenza vaccine. Points from the study as a whole: It was suggested by the authors that few new T cells are recruited by each seasonal influenza vaccination.

TCRdb reanalysed the RT-PCR reads using MiXCR and keeps one entry per CDR3 protein. Here the sample spans around 850,000 distinct CDR3 sequences, under 20% being singletons. The sample consisted of PBMCs from blood, taken roughly 5 days after vaccination. The TCR was taken from a man aged 50 to 59 who received an inactivated influenza vaccine. The J gene is TRBJ1-2, the V gene TRBV27, with TRBD1 matching 9 bases. The CDR3 protein is CASSLNPGQGNYGYTF. The CDR3 DNA follows: TGTGCCAGCAGTTTAAACCCCGGACAGGGGAACTATGGCTACACCTTC.